This T cell receptor beta chain is drawn from a study of CD8+CD57+ T cells in acquired aplastic anemia. Study in general: An average of about 3.2 ug of DNA was obtained from sorted CD4+ and CD8+ cells. An average of roughly 10 million reads for CD4+ cells was obtained from healthy donors. Broader study findings: Patients did not significantly differ from controls in CD8+ Simpson's diversity. Roughly 29 was the count of CD8+ CDR3 sequences that patients shared with controls.

There are 18 residues in the CDR3. V was clipped by 4 bases and J by 2 bases, with 22 bases between them. Germline CDR1 is SNHLY and CDR2 is FYNNEI. Worth noting for this clonotype: Its antigen is currently unknown.

For CDR3 and TCR beta VDJ profiling, genomic DNA was the template used. TCRdb called the reads again in MiXCR, with one record for every CDR3 protein. The sample holds about 110,000 distinct CDR3 sequences, approximately 48% seen once. Input material: sorted CD4+, CD8+, or CD8+CD57+ T cells (not recorded which) from PBMCs. The source of this sequence is a human donor in good health, serving as a control. The chain recombines TRBV2 with TRBJ2-3; possible D gene TRBD1, 11 bases. The CDR3 here is CASSGTGGSGGATDTQYF. The CDR3 DNA is TGTGCCAGCAGTGGGACAGGGGGCAGCGGGGGGGCCACAGATACGCAGTATTTT.